This note documents a single T cell receptor (beta chain) sequence. These data belong to a study of control samples from healthy donors and cancer patients. V was pared by 4 bases and J by 5 bases, with 8 bases of the junction left unmatched. Per the germline V gene, CDR1 is SGHDT and CDR2 is YYEEEE. The length of the CDR3 is 14 residues. Profiled with immunoSEQ multiplex PCR; TCRdb holds only in-frame clones, not every one. The sample has 350,000 to 450,000 clones, approximately 90% seen once. This chain uses TRBV5-6 with TRBJ1-2, with 7 bases aligning to TRBD1. The clonotype originates from a man aged 35 to 55 with head and neck cancer. The sample taken for sequencing was PBMCs. The CDR3 nucleotides read TGTGCCAGCAGCCTGGGACAGAATTGGTATGGCTACACCTTC. Translated: CASSLGQNWYGYTF.